This T cell receptor (beta chain) stems from a study of cytomegalovirus exposure and HLA in healthy donors. Study findings and constraints: The authors later found most CMV-associated TCR beta chains appeared HLA-restricted.

PCR was performed using 60 Vbeta and 13 Jbeta primers. TCRdb's table, derived via immunoSEQ multiplex PCR, lists solely in-frame clones and lacks some. The sample shows about 150,000 clones, roughly 82% of them seen only once. A word on this clone: The antigen is not known.

Germline loops: CDR1 MNHNS, CDR2 SASEGT. Trimming took off 4 bases at V and 4 bases at J, with 8 bases between the two ends. CDR3 length: 14 residues. Sequencing was performed on PBMCs. The TCR was taken from a woman between 45 and 65 years old in good health and CMV-seropositive. The chain carries TRBV6-1 and TRBJ2-6; TRBD2 is a possible D gene (5 bases). This CDR3 reads CASSGRRGANVLTF. DNA for the CDR3: TGTGCCAGCAGTGGGAGGAGGGGGGCCAACGTCCTGACTTTC.